This TCR beta chain originates from a study of blood T cell repertoires in COVID-19. At the level of the study: The study drew acute and convalescent COVID-19 samples from the United States, Italy and Spain. T cells, B-cell-depleted T cells, or PBMCs provided the cDNA or gDNA that served as material.

Per the authors' pipeline: Reference gene primers were amplified, and this amplification served to estimate nucleated cell counts. Sequencing used immunoSEQ multiplex PCR; TCRdb keeps in-frame clones, though not all of them. V and J calls and clone size are those listed in that table; D and trimming were worked out from the DNA. The repertoire holds 55,000 to 75,000 clones, with 85% to 90% as singletons. The V gene lost 6 bases and the J gene lost 3 bases, with 8 bases spanning the gap. The CDR3 sequence is 12 residues long. Germline-derived CDR1 and CDR2 are KGHSH and LQKENI. The V gene is TRBV18, the J gene TRBJ1-2; perhaps TRBD1 as D (5 bases). This receptor was taken from a man aged 45 to 65 with active COVID-19. The sequencing input was peripheral blood. DNA of the CDR3: TGTGCCAGCTCTCCGACAGACTATGGCTACACCTTC. Its translation is CASSPTDYGYTF.